These T cell receptor beta chains were read from a single sample in a study of cytomegalovirus exposure and HLA in healthy donors. Repertoires were generated with immunoSEQ multiplex PCR, while TCRdb's copy carries only in-frame clones and drops some. Its listing shows about 96,000 clones. Sequencing input: PBMCs. Source of these receptors: a woman aged 30 to 39 in good health and CMV-seronegative. CDR3s include the opening cysteine and the closing phenylalanine or tryptophan. Fields, in order: CDR3 DNA, CDR3 protein, J gene, V gene, D gene. D genes are given only for firm matches.

cdr3_nt: TGTGCCAGCAGTGGGACAGGGGGCGCTGGGGCCAACGTCCTGACTTTC; cdr3_aa: CASSGTGGAGANVLTF; j_call: TRBJ2-6; v_call: TRBV6-4; d_call: TRBD1
cdr3_nt: TGCGCCAGCAGCCAACCGGCAGATACGCAGTATTTT; cdr3_aa: CASSQPADTQYF; j_call: TRBJ2-3; v_call: TRBV4-1; d_call: -
cdr3_nt: TGTGCCAGCAGTGACAGGGGAAATACGCAGTATTTT; cdr3_aa: CASSDRGNTQYF; j_call: TRBJ2-3; v_call: TRBV2; d_call: -
cdr3_nt: TGTGCCAGCAGCTTACGTACAGGAATAAATGAGCAGTTCTTC; cdr3_aa: CASSLRTGINEQFF; j_call: TRBJ2-1; v_call: TRBV7-9; d_call: -
cdr3_nt: TGTGCCAGCAGACCGGTGAACACTGAAGCTTTCTTT; cdr3_aa: CASRPVNTEAFF; j_call: TRBJ1-1; v_call: TRBV9; d_call: -
cdr3_nt: TGTGCCAGCAGTCCCACAGGGGCGTACCAGCCCCAGCATTTT; cdr3_aa: CASSPTGAYQPQHF; j_call: TRBJ1-5; v_call: TRBV27; d_call: TRBD1
cdr3_nt: TGCGCCAGCAGCTTGGAACTAGCGGGGGTCTACGAGCAGTACTTC; cdr3_aa: CASSLELAGVYEQYF; j_call: TRBJ2-7; v_call: TRBV5-1; d_call: TRBD2
cdr3_nt: TGTGCCAGCAGCCCTGCACCGGGGCACGGGAGGGAGCAGTACTTC; cdr3_aa: CASSPAPGHGREQYF; j_call: TRBJ2-7; v_call: TRBV7-2; d_call: TRBD2
cdr3_nt: TGCGCCAGCAGCCAAGTTGCACAGCCTAATCAGCCCCAGCATTTT; cdr3_aa: CASSQVAQPNQPQHF; j_call: TRBJ1-5; v_call: TRBV4-1; d_call: -
cdr3_nt: TGTGCCACCAGCAGAGATCGGACAGGGGTGGGTGAAAAACTGTTTTTT; cdr3_aa: CATSRDRTGVGEKLFF; j_call: TRBJ1-4; v_call: TRBV15; d_call: TRBD1
cdr3_nt: TGTGCCAGTAGTATACCAGCGGCGAACACTGAAGCTTTCTTT; cdr3_aa: CASSIPAANTEAFF; j_call: TRBJ1-1; v_call: TRBV19; d_call: -
cdr3_nt: TGTGCCACCAGCAGACTTCCCCGGCAGCAGCGGGGCTACACCTTC; cdr3_aa: CATSRLPRQQRGYTF; j_call: TRBJ1-2; v_call: TRBV15; d_call: -
cdr3_nt: TGTGCCAGCAGCCAACATCCGCGTCAGGTCTCCTACGAGCAGTACTTC; cdr3_aa: CASSQHPRQVSYEQYF; j_call: TRBJ2-7; v_call: TRBV14; d_call: -
cdr3_nt: TGTGCCAGCAGTTACTTGGGGCTGGGGACTGAAGCTTTCTTT; cdr3_aa: CASSYLGLGTEAFF; j_call: TRBJ1-1; v_call: TRBV6-5; d_call: -
cdr3_nt: TGTGCCAGCAGCCCGACTAGCGCGCAAGAGACCCAGTACTTC; cdr3_aa: CASSPTSAQETQYF; j_call: TRBJ2-5; v_call: TRBV7-9; d_call: TRBD2
cdr3_nt: TGTGCCTGGAGTTATGGACAGCTCCCTTATCATCAGCCCCAGCATTTT; cdr3_aa: CAWSYGQLPYHQPQHF; j_call: TRBJ1-5; v_call: TRBV30; d_call: -
cdr3_nt: TGTGCCACCAGCAGAGATAACGGAGGGGAAAAACTGTTTTTT; cdr3_aa: CATSRDNGGEKLFF; j_call: TRBJ1-4; v_call: TRBV15; d_call: -
cdr3_nt: TGCGCCAGCAGCCAAGATTCATGGGGGGGTGAGCAGTACTTC; cdr3_aa: CASSQDSWGGEQYF; j_call: TRBJ2-7; v_call: TRBV4-1; d_call: TRBD2
cdr3_nt: TGTGCCAGCAGCCGAATACAGGGGACGAACACTGAAGCTTTCTTT; cdr3_aa: CASSRIQGTNTEAFF; j_call: TRBJ1-1; v_call: TRBV7-9; d_call: TRBD1
cdr3_nt: TGTGCCAGCAGTGCTGATCCAGGGGTCCCCTCCGAGCAGTACTTC; cdr3_aa: CASSADPGVPSEQYF; j_call: TRBJ2-7; v_call: TRBV6-4; d_call: -
cdr3_nt: TGCAGCGTTGAAAAGCCGCAAGAGACCCAGTACTTC; cdr3_aa: CSVEKPQETQYF; j_call: TRBJ2-5; v_call: TRBV29-1; d_call: -
cdr3_nt: TGTGCCAGCACCCATATTAGCCCTCGCAAGGAGACCCAGTACTTC; cdr3_aa: CASTHISPRKETQYF; j_call: TRBJ2-5; v_call: TRBV7-8; d_call: -
cdr3_nt: TGTGCCACCACTAGCGGAAACTACGAGCAGTACTTC; cdr3_aa: CATTSGNYEQYF; j_call: TRBJ2-7; v_call: TRBV6-5; d_call: TRBD2
cdr3_nt: TGCAGCGTTGAAGATCTAACGAATATCGGGACCCAGTACTTC; cdr3_aa: CSVEDLTNIGTQYF; j_call: TRBJ2-5; v_call: TRBV29-1; d_call: -
cdr3_nt: TGTGCCAGCAGACGCGGGACTAACACTGAAGCTTTCTTT; cdr3_aa: CASRRGTNTEAFF; j_call: TRBJ1-1; v_call: TRBV6-5; d_call: -
cdr3_nt: TGTGCCAGCAGTTCCGGGGTCGGACTCACCTACGAGCAGTACTTC; cdr3_aa: CASSSGVGLTYEQYF; j_call: TRBJ2-7; v_call: TRBV27; d_call: -
cdr3_nt: TGTGCCAGCAGCTTAAGAAAGATTACAGGGCCCTCCTACGAGCAGTACTTC; cdr3_aa: CASSLRKITGPSYEQYF; j_call: TRBJ2-7; v_call: TRBV7-8; d_call: -
cdr3_nt: TGTGCCAGCAGCTTAGGAGGGGGCCTGGGAACTGAAGCTTTCTTT; cdr3_aa: CASSLGGGLGTEAFF; j_call: TRBJ1-1; v_call: TRBV7-2; d_call: TRBD1
cdr3_nt: TGTGCCAGCCGGTGGGCAGACAGCACAGATACGCAGTATTTT; cdr3_aa: CASRWADSTDTQYF; j_call: TRBJ2-3; v_call: TRBV6-1; d_call: -
cdr3_nt: TGTGCCAGCAGTTTTCAATTTTACGAGCAGTACTTC; cdr3_aa: CASSFQFYEQYF; j_call: TRBJ2-7; v_call: TRBV28; d_call: -
cdr3_nt: TGCAGCGTTGACTCCAGGGTAAACACTGAAGCTTTCTTT; cdr3_aa: CSVDSRVNTEAFF; j_call: TRBJ1-1; v_call: TRBV29-1; d_call: -
cdr3_nt: TGTGCCAGCAGTTTACGACTTGGAGGGACTGAAGCTTTCTTT; cdr3_aa: CASSLRLGGTEAFF; j_call: TRBJ1-1; v_call: TRBV28; d_call: -
cdr3_nt: TGTGCCATCCGTTCGGACAGGGATATGGCTGAAGCTTTCTTT; cdr3_aa: CAIRSDRDMAEAFF; j_call: TRBJ1-1; v_call: TRBV10-3; d_call: TRBD1
cdr3_nt: TGTGCCAGCAGCCTCCCCCAGACGGGGGGCGGCTACACCTTC; cdr3_aa: CASSLPQTGGGYTF; j_call: TRBJ1-2; v_call: TRBV28; d_call: -
cdr3_nt: TGTGCCAGCAGTGAAAGGGGGGGCGCCACGGAGACCCAGTACTTC; cdr3_aa: CASSERGGATETQYF; j_call: TRBJ2-5; v_call: TRBV6-4; d_call: -
cdr3_nt: TGTGCCAGACAGCCAAATGAAAAACTGTTTTTT; cdr3_aa: CARQPNEKLFF; j_call: TRBJ1-4; v_call: TRBV28; d_call: -
cdr3_nt: TGTGCCAGTAGGGTTGGGGACAGCCGCTCCTACGAGCAGTACTTC; cdr3_aa: CASRVGDSRSYEQYF; j_call: TRBJ2-7; v_call: TRBV19; d_call: TRBD1
cdr3_nt: TGTGCCAGCAGCCACTCTGGGGCTTATGAAAAACTGTTTTTT; cdr3_aa: CASSHSGAYEKLFF; j_call: TRBJ1-4; v_call: TRBV4-1; d_call: -
cdr3_nt: TGTGCCAGCAGCAAGACAGGGGAGGTGGATGAAAAACTGTTTTTT; cdr3_aa: CASSKTGEVDEKLFF; j_call: TRBJ1-4; v_call: TRBV9; d_call: TRBD1
cdr3_nt: TGTGCCAGCAGTGAAGACTCCTCCTACGAGCAGTACTTC; cdr3_aa: CASSEDSSYEQYF; j_call: TRBJ2-7; v_call: TRBV6-1; d_call: -
cdr3_nt: TGTGCCTGGACCCTGGGGGGGGATACGCAGTATTTT; cdr3_aa: CAWTLGGDTQYF; j_call: TRBJ2-3; v_call: TRBV30; d_call: TRBD2
cdr3_nt: TGTGCCAGCAGCTTTGGCCAGAGGGAGCAGTACTTC; cdr3_aa: CASSFGQREQYF; j_call: TRBJ2-7; v_call: TRBV7-9; d_call: -
cdr3_nt: TGCGCCAGCAGCCAATTGGGACTAGCAGTAAATGAGCAGTTCTTC; cdr3_aa: CASSQLGLAVNEQFF; j_call: TRBJ2-1; v_call: TRBV4-1; d_call: TRBD2
cdr3_nt: TGTGCCAGCAGTTACCCGGGGTACACTGAAGCTTTCTTT; cdr3_aa: CASSYPGYTEAFF; j_call: TRBJ1-1; v_call: TRBV6-5; d_call: -
cdr3_nt: TGTGCCAGCAGCTCAGGTGCACGCTATGGCTACACCTTC; cdr3_aa: CASSSGARYGYTF; j_call: TRBJ1-2; v_call: TRBV6-5; d_call: -
cdr3_nt: TGTGCCAGCAGAGGACTAGCGGGGGGCTACGAGCAGTACTTC; cdr3_aa: CASRGLAGGYEQYF; j_call: TRBJ2-7; v_call: TRBV7-8; d_call: TRBD2
cdr3_nt: TGTGCCAGCAGCTACCGGGACACGATTAACTATGGCTACACCTTC; cdr3_aa: CASSYRDTINYGYTF; j_call: TRBJ1-2; v_call: TRBV5-6; d_call: -